This TCR beta chain stems from a study of blood T cell repertoires in COVID-19. Study at large: Donors in the United States, Italy and Spain gave samples during acute or convalescent COVID-19. The cDNA or gDNA used as material had been derived from T cells, B-cell-depleted T cells, or PBMCs.

The CDR3 length is 15 residues. Germline CDR1 is SGHTA and CDR2 is FQGNSA. The junction had 7 bases not matched to a gene; V was cut back by 5 bases and J by 1 base. The data were produced by immunoSEQ multiplex PCR, yet TCRdb's version contains in-frame clones alone and is incomplete. This table has hundreds of thousands of clones, just under 90% appearing once. The receptor was isolated from a woman aged 25-40 years with acute COVID-19. The sample taken for sequencing was PBMCs or T cells enriched from blood (not recorded which). The chain carries TRBV7-2 and TRBJ2-7; 8 bases match TRBD2. The CDR3 bases are TGTGCCAGCAGCCAGGTAGCGGGGACATCCTACGAGCAGTACTTC. The encoded protein is CASSQVAGTSYEQYF.